This TCR beta chain was retrieved from a study of cytomegalovirus exposure and HLA in healthy donors. Germline V gives CDR1 MNHEY, CDR2 SMNVEV (reference sequence). Trimming cost V 5 bases and J 9 bases, with 11 bases left between them. This CDR3 comprises 12 residues. Vbeta (60) and Jbeta (13) primers were used in the PCR. Measured with immunoSEQ multiplex PCR; TCRdb has only the in-frame clones, and not every one. This table holds around 130,000 clones, over 70% found once. This TCR was sampled from a woman between 35 and 50 years old in good health and CMV-seropositive. The specimen sequenced was PBMCs. This chain uses TRBV27 with TRBJ1-5; D gene ambiguous. The CDR3 sequence: CASSPRDAPQHF. CDR3 DNA sequence: TGTGCCAGCAGTCCTCGAGATGCGCCCCAGCATTTT.